A selection of T cell receptor beta chains follows, all from one sample in a study of CD8+ T cells in alopecia areata. The table came from immunoSEQ multiplex PCR; TCRdb's copy has only in-frame clones and leaves some out. This table holds around 120,000 clones, around two fifths found once. Sequenced: CD4+ T cells sorted from blood. Receptor source: a human donor with alopecia areata. The CDR3 runs from the conserved cysteine through the conserved F or W. The D gene is left open where the match is weak. Size tells how often a clone was seen (once, few, many) or the class of an expanded clone, and some rows leave it out.

.	TRBV5-1	.	TRBJ1-5	CASSFQGGGQPQHF	TGCGCCAGCAGCTTTCAGGGCGGGGGTCAGCCCCAGCATTTT
TRBD2	TRBV11-2	.	TRBJ2-7	CASSLAGGVTYEQYF	TGTGCCAGCAGCTTAGCGGGGGGGGTCACCTACGAGCAGTACTTC
TRBD1	TRBV29-1	.	TRBJ1-3	CSVGRGPGNTIYF	TGCAGCGTGGGGAGGGGGCCTGGAAACACCATATATTTT
TRBD1	TRBV30	.	TRBJ2-3	CAWSPSGTARTDTQYF	TGTGCCTGGAGCCCGTCCGGGACAGCTCGTACAGATACGCAGTATTTT
.	TRBV7-3	few	TRBJ2-3	CASSLNPGTQTDTQYF	TGTGCCAGCAGCTTAAACCCCGGGACGCAAACAGATACGCAGTATTTT
TRBD1	TRBV7-9	once	TRBJ2-7	CASSQVGTGEHEQYF	TGTGCCAGCAGCCAGGTGGGGACAGGGGAGCACGAGCAGTACTTC
.	TRBV5-1	few	TRBJ1-2	CASSFPAGGNGYTF	TGCGCCAGCAGCTTCCCTGCGGGGGGCAATGGCTACACCTTC
.	TRBV28	.	TRBJ1-5	CASSLAGPRNQPQHF	TGTGCCAGCAGTTTAGCGGGCCCCAGGAATCAGCCCCAGCATTTT
.	TRBV30	.	TRBJ2-7	CAWGGKFHEQYF	TGTGCCTGGGGCGGGAAGTTCCACGAGCAGTACTTC
.	TRBV18	few	TRBJ1-2	CASSPRDPLGYTF	TGTGCCAGCTCACCGCGGGACCCCTTAGGCTACACCTTC
.	TRBV7-2	.	TRBJ1-2	CASGGLYGYTF	TGTGCCAGCGGCGGACTCTATGGCTACACCTTC
TRBD1	TRBV2	.	TRBJ2-7	CASSRGTGPYEQYF	TGTGCCAGCAGTCGCGGGACAGGACCCTACGAGCAGTACTTC
TRBD2	TRBV29-1	few	TRBJ2-5	CSVGLAGGQETQYF	TGCAGCGTGGGTCTAGCGGGGGGCCAAGAGACCCAGTACTTC
.	TRBV19	few	TRBJ1-6	CASRDEVNSPLHF	TGTGCCAGTAGAGACGAGGTTAATTCACCCCTCCACTTT
.	TRBV6-6	few	TRBJ1-6	CASSYSRGRARSPLHF	TGTGCCAGCAGTTACTCTCGGGGCAGGGCGCGATCACCCCTCCACTTT
TRBD1	TRBV29-1	once	TRBJ1-2	CSVKTGDYGYTF	TGCAGCGTAAAGACAGGGGATTATGGCTACACCTTC
.	TRBV5-1	.	TRBJ2-5	CASSLSLTEKETQYF	TGCGCCAGCAGCTTGTCTCTGACGGAAAAAGAGACCCAGTACTTC
.	TRBV7-2	few	TRBJ2-5	CASSPGHIQETQYF	TGTGCCAGCAGCCCGGGACATATCCAAGAGACCCAGTACTTC
TRBD2	TRBV30	.	TRBJ2-1	CAWRSSGRSEQFF	TGTGCCTGGAGGAGTAGCGGGAGGAGTGAGCAGTTCTTC
TRBD2	TRBV27	.	TRBJ2-3	CASSFRLAGEDTQYF	TGTGCCAGCAGTTTCAGATTGGCGGGAGAAGATACGCAGTATTTT
TRBD2	TRBV7-9	.	TRBJ2-3	CASSLVFGRTEDTQYF	TGTGCCAGCAGCTTAGTCTTCGGGAGGACCGAAGATACGCAGTATTTT
.	TRBV2	few	TRBJ2-5	CASSPTTHQETQYF	TGTGCCAGCAGCCCGACTACGCACCAAGAGACCCAGTACTTC
.	TRBV5-1	few	TRBJ2-3	CASSLAGTRGADTQYF	TGCGCCAGCAGCTTGGCCGGGACCAGAGGGGCAGATACGCAGTATTTT
.	TRBV29-1	.	TRBJ2-5	CSVGGGVRVETQYF	TGCAGCGTTGGGGGAGGAGTAAGGGTAGAGACCCAGTACTTC
TRBD1	TRBV19	.	TRBJ2-3	CASSNRGPSPDTQYF	TGTGCCAGTAGTAACAGGGGTCCCTCCCCAGATACGCAGTATTTT
.	TRBV27	.	TRBJ2-7	CASKSLHEQYF	TGTGCCAGCAAAAGCCTCCACGAGCAGTACTTC
TRBD1	TRBV5-4	.	TRBJ2-7	CASSGQGMYEQYF	TGTGCCAGCAGCGGACAGGGTATGTACGAGCAGTACTTC
TRBD1	TRBV9	few	TRBJ2-3	CASSAWTGSTDTQYF	TGTGCCAGCAGCGCTTGGACAGGGAGCACAGATACGCAGTATTTT
.	TRBV30	few	TRBJ2-7	CAWGRSEQYF	TGTGCCTGGGGCAGAAGCGAGCAGTACTTC
.	TRBV5-1	.	TRBJ2-3	CASSLQSGVPDTQYF	TGCGCCAGCAGCTTGCAGTCGGGAGTGCCAGATACGCAGTATTTT
.	TRBV28	few	TRBJ2-1	CASSSHNEQFF	TGTGCCAGCAGTTCTCACAATGAGCAGTTCTTC
.	TRBV7-9	few	TRBJ2-3	CASSRDGTDTQYF	TGTGCCAGCAGCCGGGACGGCACAGATACGCAGTATTTT
TRBD1	TRBV7-9	.	TRBJ2-7	CASSFGQGAVEQYF	TGTGCCAGCAGCTTCGGACAGGGAGCGGTCGAGCAGTACTTC
.	TRBV5-4	few	TRBJ2-1	CASSIGLTINEQFF	TGTGCCAGCAGCATAGGACTTACGATAAATGAGCAGTTCTTC
TRBD2	TRBV30	.	TRBJ2-7	CAWFPGGAYEQYF	TGTGCCTGGTTCCCGGGGGGAGCCTACGAGCAGTACTTC
.	TRBV7-2	.	TRBJ1-5	CASSFGDKKPQHF	TGTGCCAGCAGCTTCGGGGACAAAAAGCCCCAGCATTTT
.	TRBV28	.	TRBJ2-7	CASSFLVGTYEQYF	TGTGCCAGCAGTTTCCTGGTGGGGACCTACGAGCAGTACTTC
TRBD2	TRBV15	.	TRBJ2-7	CATSRGTSGSNEQYF	TGTGCCACCAGCAGAGGGACTAGCGGGAGTAACGAGCAGTACTTC
TRBD1	TRBV29-1	.	TRBJ1-4	CSVLQGSVKLFF	TGCAGCGTTCTACAGGGGAGTGTAAAACTGTTTTTT
.	TRBV7-2	few	TRBJ2-1	CASSLGLAGFEQFF	TGTGCCAGCAGCTTAGGCCTTGCGGGTTTTGAGCAGTTCTTC
.	TRBV18	few	TRBJ2-3	CASSPQSTDTQYF	TGTGCCAGCTCACCCCAGAGCACAGATACGCAGTATTTT
.	TRBV7-2	few	TRBJ2-2	CASSLVDPGELFF	TGTGCCAGCAGCTTAGTTGATCCCGGGGAGCTGTTTTTT
.	TRBV7-2	few	TRBJ2-7	CASSRTGTGYEQYF	TGTGCCAGCAGCCGGACTGGGACGGGGTACGAGCAGTACTTC
.	TRBV30	.	TRBJ1-1	CAWSDGVNTEAFF	TGTGCCTGGAGTGACGGGGTGAACACTGAAGCTTTCTTT
.	TRBV5-1	.	TRBJ1-1	CASRFATGNTEAFF	TGCGCCAGCAGATTCGCAACAGGGAACACTGAAGCTTTCTTT
.	TRBV7-2	.	TRBJ1-5	CASSQGVWGNQPQHF	TGTGCCAGCAGTCAAGGCGTCTGGGGCAATCAGCCCCAGCATTTT
TRBD2	TRBV27	.	TRBJ2-3	CASSPWTSGSDTQYF	TGTGCCAGCAGTCCGTGGACTAGCGGGAGCGATACGCAGTATTTT
.	TRBV25-1	.	TRBJ1-5	CASSDTGRTQPQHF	TGTGCCAGCAGTGACACAGGGAGGACTCAGCCCCAGCATTTT